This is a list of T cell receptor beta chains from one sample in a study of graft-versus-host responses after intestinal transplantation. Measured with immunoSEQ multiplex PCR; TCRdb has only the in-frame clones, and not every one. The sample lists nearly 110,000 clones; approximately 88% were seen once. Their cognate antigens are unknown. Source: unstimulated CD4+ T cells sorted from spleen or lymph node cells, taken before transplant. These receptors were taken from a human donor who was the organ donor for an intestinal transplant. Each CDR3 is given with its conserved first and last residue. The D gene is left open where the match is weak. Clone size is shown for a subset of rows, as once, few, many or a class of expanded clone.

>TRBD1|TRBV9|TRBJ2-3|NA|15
CASSFRQGITDTQYF
TGTGCCAGCAGCTTTCGACAGGGCATCACAGATACGCAGTATTTT
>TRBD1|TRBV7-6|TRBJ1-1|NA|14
CASSSQSGQGRAFF
TGTGCCAGCAGCTCCCAATCCGGACAGGGAAGAGCTTTCTTT
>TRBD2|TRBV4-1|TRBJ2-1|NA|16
CASSRNLAGGYNEQFF
TGCGCCAGCAGCCGCAATCTAGCGGGAGGCTACAATGAGCAGTTCTTC
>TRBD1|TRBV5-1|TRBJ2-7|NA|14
CASSLGQGSYEQYF
TGCGCCAGCAGCTTGGGACAGGGGTCCTACGAGCAGTACTTC
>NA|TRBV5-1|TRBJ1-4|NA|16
CASSLDGGPRGEKLFF
TGCGCCAGCAGCTTGGATGGGGGACCCCGGGGGGAAAAACTGTTTTTT
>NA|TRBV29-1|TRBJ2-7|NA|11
CSVGEGDEQYF
TGCAGCGTTGGGGAAGGGGACGAGCAGTACTTC
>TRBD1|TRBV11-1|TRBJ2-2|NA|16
CASSSRDRVGTGELFF
TGTGCCAGCAGCTCCCGGGACAGGGTTGGCACCGGGGAGCTGTTTTTT
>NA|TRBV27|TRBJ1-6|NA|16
CASSTTRESYNSPLHF
TGTGCCAGCAGCACGACCCGGGAATCCTATAATTCACCCCTCCACTTT
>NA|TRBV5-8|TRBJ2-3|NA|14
CASSLDRGTDTQYF
TGTGCCAGCAGCTTGGACAGGGGCACAGATACGCAGTATTTT
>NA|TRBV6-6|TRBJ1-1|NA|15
CASSSSDIMNTEAFF
TGTGCCAGCAGTTCATCGGACATTATGAACACTGAAGCTTTCTTT
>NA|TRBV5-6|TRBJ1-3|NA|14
CASSLAGRRATIYF
TGTGCCAGCAGCTTGGCAGGGAGACGGGCCACCATATATTTT
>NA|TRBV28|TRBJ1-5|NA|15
CASSSPGRSNQPQHF
TGTGCCAGCAGTTCACCCGGACGAAGCAATCAGCCCCAGCATTTT
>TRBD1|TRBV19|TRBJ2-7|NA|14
CASSPPGQPYEQYF
TGTGCCAGTAGCCCGCCGGGACAGCCCTACGAGCAGTACTTC
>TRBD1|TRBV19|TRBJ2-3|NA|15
CASSWTGSPTDTQYF
TGTGCCAGTTCTTGGACAGGGTCCCCCACAGATACGCAGTATTTT
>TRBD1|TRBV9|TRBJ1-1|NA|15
CASSASGTGNTEAFF
TGTGCCAGCAGCGCCTCCGGGACAGGGAACACTGAAGCTTTCTTT
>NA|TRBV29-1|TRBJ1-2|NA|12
CSFTGTGYGYTF
TGCAGCTTTACCGGGACGGGCTACGGCTACACCTTC
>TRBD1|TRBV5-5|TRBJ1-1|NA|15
CASSIEGGGNTEAFF
TGTGCCAGCAGCATTGAAGGGGGCGGGAACACTGAAGCTTTCTTT
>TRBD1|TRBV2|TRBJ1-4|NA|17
CASTRPGQGTFGEKLFF
TGTGCCAGCACCCGACCGGGACAGGGGACGTTTGGTGAAAAACTGTTTTTT
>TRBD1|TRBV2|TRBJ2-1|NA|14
CASTPGQSYNEQFF
TGTGCCAGCACTCCGGGACAGTCCTACAATGAGCAGTTCTTC
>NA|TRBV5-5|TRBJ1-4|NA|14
CASSSPVGNEKLFF
TGTGCCAGCAGCTCACCCGTGGGCAATGAAAAACTGTTTTTT
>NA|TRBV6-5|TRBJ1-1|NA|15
CASGNPGYPNTEAFF
TGTGCCAGCGGGAACCCGGGGTATCCGAACACTGAAGCTTTCTTT
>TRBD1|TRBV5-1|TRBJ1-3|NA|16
CASSPTGGAGGNTIYF
TGCGCCAGCAGCCCAACAGGGGGCGCGGGTGGAAACACCATATATTTT
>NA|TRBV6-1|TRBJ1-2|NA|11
CALGEAYGYTF
TGTGCGCTCGGGGAGGCTTATGGCTACACCTTC
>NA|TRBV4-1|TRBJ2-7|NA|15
CASSRRDVFSYEQYF
TGCGCCAGCAGTCGCCGGGACGTCTTCTCCTACGAGCAGTACTTC
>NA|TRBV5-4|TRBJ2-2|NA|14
CASSLDPGRGELFF
TGTGCCAGCAGCTTGGATCCAGGGAGGGGGGAGCTGTTTTTT
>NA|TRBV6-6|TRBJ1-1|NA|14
CASSPGTRMAVAFF
TGTGCCAGCAGTCCCGGGACACGGATGGCTGTGGCTTTCTTT
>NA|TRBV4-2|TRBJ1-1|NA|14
CASSHYDGNTEAFF
TGTGCCAGCAGCCACTACGACGGGAACACTGAAGCTTTCTTT
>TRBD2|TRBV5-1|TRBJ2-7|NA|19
CASSAGLAGASSPSYEQYF
TGCGCCAGCAGCGCCGGACTAGCGGGAGCGTCTTCCCCCTCCTACGAGCAGTACTTC
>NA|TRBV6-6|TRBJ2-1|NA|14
CASSSRVSYNEQFF
TGTGCCAGCAGTTCCCGCGTCAGTTACAATGAGCAGTTCTTC
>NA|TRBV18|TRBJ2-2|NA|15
CASSPTAETGGELFF
TGTGCCAGCTCACCAACGGCAGAAACAGGCGGGGAGCTGTTTTTT
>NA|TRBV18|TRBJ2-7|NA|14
CASSPPGGSYEQYF
TGTGCCAGCTCACCACCGGGAGGCTCCTACGAGCAGTACTTC
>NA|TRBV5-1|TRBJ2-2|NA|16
CASSPPGLSDTGELFF
TGCGCCAGCAGCCCACCGGGACTGTCGGACACCGGGGAGCTGTTTTTT
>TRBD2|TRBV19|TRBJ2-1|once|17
CASRASGGAKSYNEQFF
TGTGCCAGTAGGGCTAGCGGGGGGGCCAAATCCTACAATGAGCAGTTCTTC
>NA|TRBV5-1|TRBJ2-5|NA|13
CASSLSPRETQYF
TGCGCCAGCAGCCTCAGTCCGAGGGAGACCCAGTACTTC
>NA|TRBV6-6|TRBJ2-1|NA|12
CASRRLGNEQFF
TGTGCCAGCAGGAGATTAGGCAATGAGCAGTTCTTC
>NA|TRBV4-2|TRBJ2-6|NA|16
CASRRQVNSGANVLTF
TGTGCCAGCAGGAGACAGGTGAACTCTGGGGCCAACGTCCTGACTTTC
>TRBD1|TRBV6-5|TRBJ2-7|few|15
CASTPRGTGSIEQYF
TGTGCCAGCACTCCCCGGGGGACAGGGTCAATCGAGCAGTACTTC
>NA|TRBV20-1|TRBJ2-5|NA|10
CSARAETQYF
TGCAGTGCTAGGGCGGAGACCCAGTACTTC
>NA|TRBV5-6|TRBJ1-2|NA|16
CASSLRTGELNYGYTF
TGTGCCAGCAGCTTGAGAACAGGAGAATTAAACTATGGCTACACCTTC
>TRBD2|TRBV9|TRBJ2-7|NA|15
CASSVGGGSPYEQYF
TGTGCCAGCAGCGTAGGGGGGGGTAGCCCTTACGAGCAGTACTTC
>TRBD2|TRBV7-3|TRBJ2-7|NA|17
CASSLSPPTSGRYEQYF
TGTGCCAGCAGCTTATCCCCCCCGACTAGCGGGAGATACGAGCAGTACTTC
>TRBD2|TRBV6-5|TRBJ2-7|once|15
CASSSRLAGGHEQYF
TGTGCCAGCAGTTCCCGACTAGCGGGAGGGCACGAGCAGTACTTC
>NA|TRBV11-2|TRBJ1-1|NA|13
CASSLATGTEAFF
TGTGCCAGCAGCTTAGCGACAGGCACTGAAGCTTTCTTT
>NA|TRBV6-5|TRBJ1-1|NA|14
CASSYLVGENEAFF
TGTGCCAGCAGTTACTTAGTAGGGGAAAATGAAGCTTTCTTT